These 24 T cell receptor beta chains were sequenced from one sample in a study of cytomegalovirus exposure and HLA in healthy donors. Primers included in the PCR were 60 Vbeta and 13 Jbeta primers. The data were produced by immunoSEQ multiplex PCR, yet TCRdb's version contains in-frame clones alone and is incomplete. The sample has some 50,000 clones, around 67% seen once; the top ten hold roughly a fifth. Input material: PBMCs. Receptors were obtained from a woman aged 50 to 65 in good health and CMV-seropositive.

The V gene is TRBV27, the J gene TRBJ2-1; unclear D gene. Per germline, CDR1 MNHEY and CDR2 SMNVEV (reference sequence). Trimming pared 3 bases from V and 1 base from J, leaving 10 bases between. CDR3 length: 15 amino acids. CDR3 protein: CASSLALGSYNEQFF. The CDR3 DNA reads TGTGCCAGCAGTTTGGCCCTAGGTTCCTACAATGAGCAGTTCTTC.

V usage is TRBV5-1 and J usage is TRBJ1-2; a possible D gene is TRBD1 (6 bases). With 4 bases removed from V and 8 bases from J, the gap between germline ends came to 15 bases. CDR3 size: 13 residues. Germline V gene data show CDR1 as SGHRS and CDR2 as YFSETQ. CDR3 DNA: TGCGCCAGCAGCCTTACAGGGTCGAAAGGCTACACCTTC. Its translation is CASSLTGSKGYTF.

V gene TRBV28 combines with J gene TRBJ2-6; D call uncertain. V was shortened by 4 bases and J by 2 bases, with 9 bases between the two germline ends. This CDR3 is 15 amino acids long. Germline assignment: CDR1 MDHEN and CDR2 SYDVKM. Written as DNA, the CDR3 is TGTGCCAGCAGTTCCCTCAGGACTGGGGCCAACGTCCTGACTTTC. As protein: CASSSLRTGANVLTF.

The CDR3 sequence: CATSGTSGSVEQFF. The CDR3 DNA sequence: TGTGCCACCTCCGGGACTAGCGGGTCTGTTGAGCAGTTCTTC. This chain connects TRBV25-1 to TRBJ2-1, with 12 bases fitting TRBD2. CDR1 and CDR2 from the germline V gene are MGHDK and SYGVNS. This CDR3 has 14 residues. The J segment lost 9 bases and the V segment lost 10 bases, leaving 10 bases of the junction unmatched.

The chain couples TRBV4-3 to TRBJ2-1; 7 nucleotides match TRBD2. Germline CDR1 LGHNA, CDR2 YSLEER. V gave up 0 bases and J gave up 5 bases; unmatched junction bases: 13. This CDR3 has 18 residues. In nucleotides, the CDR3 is TGCGCCAGCAGCCAAGATCTCACCGGGGGGTTCAAAGACAATGAGCAGTTCTTC. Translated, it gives CASSQDLTGGFKDNEQFF.

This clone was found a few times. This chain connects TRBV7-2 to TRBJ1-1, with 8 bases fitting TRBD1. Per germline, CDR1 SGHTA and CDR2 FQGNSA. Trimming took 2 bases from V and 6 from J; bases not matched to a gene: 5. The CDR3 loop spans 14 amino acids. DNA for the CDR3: TGTGCCAGCAGCTTAAATCAGGGGGCTTCTGAAGCTTTCTTT. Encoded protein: CASSLNQGASEAFF.

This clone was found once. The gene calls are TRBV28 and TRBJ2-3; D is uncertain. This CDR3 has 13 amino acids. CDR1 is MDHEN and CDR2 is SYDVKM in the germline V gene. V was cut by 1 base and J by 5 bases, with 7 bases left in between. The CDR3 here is CASSLSGEDTQYF. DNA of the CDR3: TGTGCCAGCAGTTTATCCGGAGAAGATACGCAGTATTTT.

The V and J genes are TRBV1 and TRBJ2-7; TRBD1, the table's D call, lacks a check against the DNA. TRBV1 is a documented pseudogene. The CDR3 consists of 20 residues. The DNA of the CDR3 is TGCACCAGCAGCCATTGCCCGGCGAGCAGGGCAAATTACTTCTTTTACGAGCAGTACTTC. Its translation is CTSSHCPASRANYFFYEQYF.

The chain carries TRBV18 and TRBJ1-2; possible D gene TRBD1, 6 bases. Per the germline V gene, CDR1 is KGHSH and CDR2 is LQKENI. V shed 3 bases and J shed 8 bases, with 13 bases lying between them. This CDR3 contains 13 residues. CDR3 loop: CASSPGQTDGYTF. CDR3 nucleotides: TGTGCCAGCTCACCCGGACAGACCGACGGCTACACCTTC. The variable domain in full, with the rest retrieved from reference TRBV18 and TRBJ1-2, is NAGVMQNPRHLVRRRGQEARLRCSPMKGHSHVYWYRQLPEEGLKFMVYLQKENIIDESGMPKERFSAEFPKEGPSILRIQQVVRGDSAAYFCASSPGQTDGYTFGSGTRLTVV.

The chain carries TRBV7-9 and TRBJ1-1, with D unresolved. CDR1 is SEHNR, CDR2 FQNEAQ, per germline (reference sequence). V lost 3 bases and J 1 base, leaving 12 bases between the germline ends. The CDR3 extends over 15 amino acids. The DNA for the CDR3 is TGTGCCAGCAGCTTGGATCTAGGGAGGAACACTGAAGCTTTCTTT. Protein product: CASSLDLGRNTEAFF. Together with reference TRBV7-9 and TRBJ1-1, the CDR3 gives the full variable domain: DTGVSQNPRHKITKRGQNVTFRCDPISEHNRLYWYRQTLGQGPEFLTYFQNEAQLEKSRLLSDRFSAERPKGSFSTLEIQRTEQGDSAMYLCASSLDLGRNTEAFFGQGTRLTVV.

In nucleotides, the CDR3 is TGTGCCAGCTCACGCGAGGGACTAGGCGCTTACAATGAGCAGTTCTTC. Translation: CASSREGLGAYNEQFF. The chain links TRBV18 to TRBJ2-1, with 8 bases lining up with TRBD2. CDR1 KGHSH and CDR2 LQKENI come from the germline V gene. With 4 bases clipped from V and 4 bases from J, the junction kept 9 bases outside the gene matches. This CDR3 spans 16 amino acids.

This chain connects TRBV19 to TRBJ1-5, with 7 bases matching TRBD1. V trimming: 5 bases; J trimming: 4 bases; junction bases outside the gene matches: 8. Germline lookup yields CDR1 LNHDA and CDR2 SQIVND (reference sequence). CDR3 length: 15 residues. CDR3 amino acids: CASSRQGGTNQPQHF. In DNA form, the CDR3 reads TGTGCCAGTAGTCGACAGGGCGGTACGAATCAGCCCCAGCATTTT.

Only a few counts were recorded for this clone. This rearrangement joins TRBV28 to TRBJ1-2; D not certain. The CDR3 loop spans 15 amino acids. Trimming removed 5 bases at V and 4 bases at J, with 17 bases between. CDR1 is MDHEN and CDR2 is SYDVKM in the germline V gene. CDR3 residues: CASSKEVGSGYGYTF. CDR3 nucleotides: TGTGCCAGCAGTAAAGAGGTTGGAAGCGGCTATGGCTACACCTTC.

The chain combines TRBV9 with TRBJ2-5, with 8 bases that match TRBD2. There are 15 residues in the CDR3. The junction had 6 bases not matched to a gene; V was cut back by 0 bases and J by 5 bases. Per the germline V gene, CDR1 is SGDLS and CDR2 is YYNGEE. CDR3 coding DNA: TGTGCCAGCAGCGTAGACCGGGGGGGTCTCGAGACCCAGTACTTC. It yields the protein CASSVDRGGLETQYF.

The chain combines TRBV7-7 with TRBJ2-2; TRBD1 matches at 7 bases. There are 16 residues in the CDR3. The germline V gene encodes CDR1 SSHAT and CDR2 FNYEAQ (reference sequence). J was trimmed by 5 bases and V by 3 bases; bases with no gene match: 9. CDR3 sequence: CASSLVPGQKTGELFF. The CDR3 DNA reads TGTGCCAGCAGCTTGGTACCGGGACAGAAAACCGGGGAGCTGTTTTTT.

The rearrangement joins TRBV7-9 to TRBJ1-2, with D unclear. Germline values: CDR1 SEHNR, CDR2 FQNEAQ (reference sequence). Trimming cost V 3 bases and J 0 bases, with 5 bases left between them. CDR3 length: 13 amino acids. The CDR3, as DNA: TGTGCCAGCAGCTTCCCAGCTAACTATGGCTACACCTTC. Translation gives CASSFPANYGYTF.

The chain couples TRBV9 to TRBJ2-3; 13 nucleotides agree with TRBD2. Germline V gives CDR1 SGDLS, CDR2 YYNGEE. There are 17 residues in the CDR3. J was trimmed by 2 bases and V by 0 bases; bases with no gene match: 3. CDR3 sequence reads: CASSVEGLAGATDTQYF. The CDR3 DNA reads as TGTGCCAGCAGCGTAGAAGGACTAGCGGGGGCCACAGATACGCAGTATTTT.

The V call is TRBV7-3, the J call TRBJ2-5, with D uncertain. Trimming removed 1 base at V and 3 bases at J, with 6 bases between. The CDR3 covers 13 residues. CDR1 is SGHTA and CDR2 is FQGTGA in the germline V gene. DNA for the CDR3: TGTGCCAGCAGCTTAAACAGTAAAGAGACCCAGTACTTC. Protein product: CASSLNSKETQYF.

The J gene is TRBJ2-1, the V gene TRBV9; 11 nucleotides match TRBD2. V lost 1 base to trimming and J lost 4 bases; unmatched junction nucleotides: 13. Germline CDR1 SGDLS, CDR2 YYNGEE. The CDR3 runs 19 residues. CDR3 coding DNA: TGTGCCAGCAGCGTAACCGGGACTAGCGGAAGCGCGAGATACAATGAGCAGTTCTTC. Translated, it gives CASSVTGTSGSARYNEQFF.

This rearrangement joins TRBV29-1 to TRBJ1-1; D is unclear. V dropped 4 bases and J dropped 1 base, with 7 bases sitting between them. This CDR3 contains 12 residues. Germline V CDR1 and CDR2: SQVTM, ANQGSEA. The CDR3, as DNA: TGCAGCGTTGGACTGCCGAACACTGAAGCTTTCTTT. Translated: CSVGLPNTEAFF.

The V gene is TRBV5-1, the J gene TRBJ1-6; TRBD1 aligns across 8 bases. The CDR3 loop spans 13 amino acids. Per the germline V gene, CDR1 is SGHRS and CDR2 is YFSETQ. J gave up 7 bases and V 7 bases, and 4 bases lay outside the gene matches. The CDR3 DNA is TGCGCCAGCCGGGACAGGCCCAATTCACCCCTCCACTTT. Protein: CASRDRPNSPLHF.

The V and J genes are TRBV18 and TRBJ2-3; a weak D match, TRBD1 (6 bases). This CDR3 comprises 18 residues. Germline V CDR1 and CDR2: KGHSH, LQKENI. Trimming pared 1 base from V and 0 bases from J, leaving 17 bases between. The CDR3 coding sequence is TGTGCCAGCTCACCACGCCCTATCACAGGGATTAGCACAGATACGCAGTATTTT. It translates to CASSPRPITGISTDTQYF.

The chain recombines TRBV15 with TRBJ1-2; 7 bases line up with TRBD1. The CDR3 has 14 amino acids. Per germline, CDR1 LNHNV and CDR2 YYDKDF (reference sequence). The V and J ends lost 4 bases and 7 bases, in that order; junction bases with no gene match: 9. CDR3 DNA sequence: TGTGCCACCAGCACGAATACAGGGGATGCTGGCTACACCTTC. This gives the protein CATSTNTGDAGYTF.

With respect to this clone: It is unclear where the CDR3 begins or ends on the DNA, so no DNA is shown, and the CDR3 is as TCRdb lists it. The CDR3 reads CASSTSTGENTEAFF. The chain uses TRBV27 and TRBJ1-1; TRBD1 was called by the table and not checked on the DNA. Germline lookup yields CDR1 MNHEY and CDR2 SMNVEV (reference sequence). The CDR3 is 15 amino acids long, termini counted.